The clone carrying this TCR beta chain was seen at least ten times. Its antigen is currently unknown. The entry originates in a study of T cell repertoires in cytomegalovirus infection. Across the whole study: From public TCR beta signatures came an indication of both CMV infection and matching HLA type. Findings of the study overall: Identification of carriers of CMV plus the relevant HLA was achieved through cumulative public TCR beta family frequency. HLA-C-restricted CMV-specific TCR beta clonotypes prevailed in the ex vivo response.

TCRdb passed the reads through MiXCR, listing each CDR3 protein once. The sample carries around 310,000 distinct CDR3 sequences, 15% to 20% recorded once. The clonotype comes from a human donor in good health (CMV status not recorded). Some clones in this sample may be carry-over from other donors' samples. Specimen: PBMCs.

The CDR3, as DNA: TGTGCCAGCAGCTTAACAGGGCTAGAGACCCAGTACTTC. Its protein product is CASSLTGLETQYF. The genes are TRBV7-2 and TRBJ2-5; D is perhaps TRBD1 (6 bases). Germline V gives CDR1 SGHTA, CDR2 FQGNSA. CDR3 size: 13 residues. With 2 bases removed from V and 4 bases from J, the gap between germline ends came to 8 bases.